This T cell receptor beta chain was obtained from a study of blood T cells in healthy people across ages. CDR1 and CDR2 (germline): MNHEY, SMNVEV (reference sequence). V lost 6 bases to trimming and J lost 14 bases; unmatched junction nucleotides: 7. The CDR3 length is 12 residues. Through a sample-barcoded 5' primer and a J-beta primer mix, a second PCR was run for 7 to 11 cycles. MiXCR, run by TCRdb on the 5' RACE reads, gives a single entry per CDR3 protein. The profile shows approximately 1,700,000 distinct CDR3 sequences, approximately 39% of them singletons. V is TRBV27 and J is TRBJ2-1, with 10 bases lining up with TRBD2. The sample taken for sequencing was blood. The receptor was isolated from a human donor in good health. The DNA for the CDR3 is TGTGCCAGCAGCATGAGCGGGGGGGCAAAGTTCTTC. Translation: CASSMSGGAKFF.